These 9 T cell receptor beta chains originate from one sample sequenced in a study of cytomegalovirus exposure and HLA in healthy donors. Primers: 60 Vbeta forward and 13 Jbeta reverse. The data were produced by immunoSEQ multiplex PCR, yet TCRdb's version contains in-frame clones alone and is incomplete. Among around 120,000 clones listed, around 80% were seen once. Sequences were obtained from PBMCs. These receptors came from a woman aged 50 to 65 in good health and CMV-seropositive.

This clone appeared a single time. The chain links TRBV7-9 to TRBJ2-7; TRBD2 matches 10 bases. V dropped 4 bases and J dropped 0; count of bases not matched to a gene: 0. Germline CDR1 is SEHNR and CDR2 is FQNEAQ (reference sequence). This CDR3 region has 14 residues. CDR3 sequence (DNA): TGTGCCAGCAGCTCTAGCGGGAGCTCCTACGAGCAGTACTTC. Translation gives CASSSSGSSYEQYF.

The V and J genes are TRBV5-1 and TRBJ2-7, with D perhaps matching TRBD2 (5 bases). V was clipped by 3 bases and J by 7 bases, with 17 bases between them. The CDR3 length is 14 residues. Germline V CDR1 and CDR2: SGHRS, YFSETQ. This chain's CDR3 is CASSSGLEPPEQYF. CDR3 nucleotides: TGCGCCAGCAGCTCCGGACTCGAACCCCCTGAGCAGTACTTC.

This clone was found a few times. The chain uses TRBV7-8 and TRBJ2-2; D unclear. Germline V CDR1 and CDR2: SGHVS, FQNEAQ. The CDR3 length is 12 residues. The V gene lost 5 bases and the J gene lost 6 bases, with 7 bases spanning the gap. The CDR3 coding sequence is TGTGCCAGCAGCCTCGAGGCCGGGGAGCTGTTTTTT. Translated: CASSLEAGELFF.

The rearrangement joins TRBV7-3 to TRBJ2-1, with D perhaps TRBD2 (6 bases). Per the germline V gene, CDR1 is SGHTA and CDR2 is FQGTGA. CDR3 length equals 15 residues. With 1 base removed from V and 5 bases from J, the gap between germline ends came to 12 bases. CDR3 nucleotide sequence: TGTGCCAGCAGCTTAAGAGGGACTGGCAACAATGAGCAGTTCTTC. Translated, it gives CASSLRGTGNNEQFF.

The genes are TRBV4-2 and TRBJ2-1, with 12 bases fitting TRBD2. The germline gives CDR1 LGHNA, CDR2 YNFKEQ. The CDR3 loop spans 18 amino acids. V dropped 0 bases and J dropped 2; count of bases not matched to a gene: 5. The CDR3 sequence is CASSQEETSGGAYNEQFF. The DNA for the CDR3 is TGTGCCAGCAGCCAAGAGGAGACTAGCGGGGGTGCCTACAATGAGCAGTTCTTC.

This rearrangement joins TRBV4-2 to TRBJ2-5; 9 bases are a match to TRBD2. Losses at the gene ends were 4 bases for V and 5 bases for J; bases not matched to a gene: 5. The CDR3 length is 14 residues. The germline V gene encodes CDR1 LGHNA and CDR2 YNFKEQ. CDR3 DNA: TGTGCCAGCAGCCCCGCGGGGGGGGTGGAGACCCAGTACTTC. Its protein is CASSPAGGVETQYF.

This chain links TRBV7-3 with TRBJ2-2; 8 nucleotides align to TRBD1. The CDR3 has 14 amino acids. The germline V gene has CDR1 SGHTA and CDR2 FQGTGA. V lost 3 bases to trimming and J lost 5 bases; unmatched junction nucleotides: 2. The CDR3 spells CASSFWTGTGELFF. The CDR3 coding sequence is TGTGCCAGCAGCTTCTGGACAGGGACCGGGGAGCTGTTTTTT.

This sequence joins TRBV5-1 and TRBJ2-5; 13 positions match TRBD2. Germline V gene lookup returns CDR1 SGHRS and CDR2 YFSETQ. CDR3 length: 15 residues. The trim removed 6 bases at V and 5 bases at J, leaving 7 bases unmatched. The CDR3 DNA follows: TGCGCCAGCACCGGGACTAGCGGGGACTGGGAGACCCAGTACTTC. Protein product: CASTGTSGDWETQYF.

J is TRBJ2-3 and V is TRBV9; 8 bases map to TRBD2. CDR1 is SGDLS and CDR2 is YYNGEE in the germline V gene. CDR3 length equals 17 residues. V lost 3 bases and J lost 2; bases outside the gene matches: 11. The DNA for the CDR3 is TGTGCCAGCAGCGCAAGAGGATCGGGGGGGATCACAGATACGCAGTATTTT. It is translated as CASSARGSGGITDTQYF.